This is a list of T cell receptor beta chains from one sample in a study of vaccination and CD4 T cells after COVID-19. For these receptors, no antigen is known. TCRdb re-called the PCR reads through MiXCR, storing one row per CDR3 protein. The repertoire has roughly 8,000 distinct CDR3 sequences, roughly 53% of them found once; the top ten carry approximately 20%. The sample consisted of CD4+ T cells from blood, cultured in vitro. These receptors were collected from a human donor who had recovered from COVID-19. CDR3s include the opening cysteine and the closing phenylalanine or tryptophan. D genes are given only for firm matches. Expanded clones get a size class; other rows say once, few or many, or leave the size out.

CDR3nt: TGCGCCAGCAGCTTGGGTCTGGTTGCCGGGGAGCTGTTTTTT
CDR3aa: CASSLGLVAGELFF
d_gene: NA
j_gene: TRBJ2-2
len: 14
abundance: NA
v_gene: TRBV5-1

CDR3nt: TGTGCCAGCAACCTGGGGACTGAAGCTTTCTTT
CDR3aa: CASNLGTEAFF
d_gene: NA
j_gene: TRBJ1-1
len: 11
abundance: few
v_gene: TRBV12-3/TRBV12-4

CDR3nt: TGCAGTGCTAGCAGGCAGGGATTCAATCAGCCCCAGCATTTT
CDR3aa: CSASRQGFNQPQHF
d_gene: NA
j_gene: TRBJ1-5
len: 14
abundance: NA
v_gene: TRBV20-1

CDR3nt: TGTGCCAGCAGTGAATTGGGGAGGGAGAACACAGATACGCAGTATTTT
CDR3aa: CASSELGRENTDTQYF
d_gene: TRBD2
j_gene: TRBJ2-3
len: 16
abundance: NA
v_gene: TRBV25-1

CDR3nt: TGTGCCAGCAGTTTATGGGTCACCCACTATGGCTACACCTTC
CDR3aa: CASSLWVTHYGYTF
d_gene: NA
j_gene: TRBJ1-2
len: 14
abundance: few
v_gene: TRBV27

CDR3nt: TGTGCCAGCAGCTTAGGCCTAGCGGGGGGTGCCTACGAGCAGTACTTC
CDR3aa: CASSLGLAGGAYEQYF
d_gene: TRBD2
j_gene: TRBJ2-7
len: 16
abundance: NA
v_gene: TRBV5-4

CDR3nt: TGTGCCAGCAGTCCAGGGCCAGGGGCCTCCTACGAGCAGTACTTC
CDR3aa: CASSPGPGASYEQYF
d_gene: NA
j_gene: TRBJ2-7
len: 15
abundance: few
v_gene: TRBV6-2/TRBV6-3

CDR3nt: TGCAGCGTTGCGTGGCCGATAACTGAAGCTTTCTTT
CDR3aa: CSVAWPITEAFF
d_gene: NA
j_gene: TRBJ1-1
len: 12
abundance: NA
v_gene: TRBV29-1

CDR3nt: TGCAGTGCCATCTATCTGACTAGCGGGGGGGCCCGCTACGGAACCCACTCCTACAATGAGCAGTTCTTC
CDR3aa: CSAIYLTSGGARYGTHSYNEQFF
d_gene: TRBD2
j_gene: TRBJ2-1
len: 23
abundance: NA
v_gene: TRBV20-1

CDR3nt: TGTGCCAGCAGTACAAGACAGACCGATCAGCCCCAGCATTTT
CDR3aa: CASSTRQTDQPQHF
d_gene: NA
j_gene: TRBJ1-5
len: 14
abundance: few
v_gene: TRBV27

CDR3nt: TGTGCCAGCAGACCCACGGCGGCGACCGGGGAGCTGTTTTTT
CDR3aa: CASRPTAATGELFF
d_gene: NA
j_gene: TRBJ2-2
len: 14
abundance: NA
v_gene: TRBV6-2/TRBV6-3

CDR3nt: TGTGCCAGCAGTTGGACAGGGGGTTTCGCCGGGGAGCTGTTTTTT
CDR3aa: CASSWTGGFAGELFF
d_gene: TRBD1
j_gene: TRBJ2-2
len: 15
abundance: NA
v_gene: TRBV6-5

CDR3nt: TGTGCCAGCAGCCCGACGGGTGGGCAGGGTATCGGTGGCTACACCTTC
CDR3aa: CASSPTGGQGIGGYTF
d_gene: NA
j_gene: TRBJ1-2
len: 16
abundance: NA
v_gene: TRBV4-2

CDR3nt: TGTGCCAGCAGTCTTAGCGCGGAAAATAGCAATCAGCCCCAGCATTTT
CDR3aa: CASSLSAENSNQPQHF
d_gene: NA
j_gene: TRBJ1-5
len: 16
abundance: NA
v_gene: TRBV9

CDR3nt: TGTGCCACCAGCCGGTCTAGCGGGTACAATGAGCAGTTCTTC
CDR3aa: CATSRSSGYNEQFF
d_gene: TRBD2
j_gene: TRBJ2-1
len: 14
abundance: once
v_gene: TRBV15

CDR3nt: TGTGCCAGCAGTTGGAGGGGGACCTCCTACAATGAGCAGTTCTTC
CDR3aa: CASSWRGTSYNEQFF
d_gene: NA
j_gene: TRBJ2-1
len: 15
abundance: few
v_gene: TRBV6-2/TRBV6-3

CDR3nt: TGTGCCAGCAGTTATCGAAGCGGGGGGGCCGGGGAGCTGTTTTTT
CDR3aa: CASSYRSGGAGELFF
d_gene: TRBD2
j_gene: TRBJ2-2
len: 15
abundance: NA
v_gene: TRBV6-5

CDR3nt: TGTGCCAGCAGCCTGGGGGGGGCCACTGAAGCTTTCTTT
CDR3aa: CASSLGGATEAFF
d_gene: NA
j_gene: TRBJ1-1
len: 13
abundance: NA
v_gene: TRBV11-3

CDR3nt: TGTGCCAGCAGCTTAAGGGTTAGGGGGACTAGCACAGATACGCAGTATTTT
CDR3aa: CASSLRVRGTSTDTQYF
d_gene: NA
j_gene: TRBJ2-3
len: 17
abundance: NA
v_gene: TRBV7-6

CDR3nt: TGTGCCAGTAGTAGTGACCGAGGCACTGAAGCTTTCTTT
CDR3aa: CASSSDRGTEAFF
d_gene: NA
j_gene: TRBJ1-1
len: 13
abundance: once
v_gene: TRBV19

CDR3nt: TGTGCCACCAGTGAATCGAAGACCCAGTACTTC
CDR3aa: CATSESKTQYF
d_gene: NA
j_gene: TRBJ2-5
len: 11
abundance: medium-sized
v_gene: TRBV24-1

CDR3nt: TGTGCCAGCAGCTTGAGGGTCGGTGGCTACACCTTC
CDR3aa: CASSLRVGGYTF
d_gene: NA
j_gene: TRBJ1-2
len: 12
abundance: NA
v_gene: TRBV7-8

CDR3nt: TGTGCCAGCAGTCTCAGGCCAGGGTACCGAGAAGCTTTCTTT
CDR3aa: CASSLRPGYREAFF
d_gene: NA
j_gene: TRBJ1-1
len: 14
abundance: NA
v_gene: TRBV27

CDR3nt: TGCAGTGCCCTCAGGGGTTTGGGGGAGCAGTTCTTC
CDR3aa: CSALRGLGEQFF
d_gene: NA
j_gene: TRBJ2-1
len: 12
abundance: few
v_gene: TRBV20-1

CDR3nt: TGTGCCAGCAGAAGCATCAGCAATCAGCCCCAGCATTTT
CDR3aa: CASRSISNQPQHF
d_gene: NA
j_gene: TRBJ1-5
len: 13
abundance: NA
v_gene: TRBV19

CDR3nt: TGCAGTGCCGAGCGTGGGGGCGTCCAAGAGACCCAGTACTTC
CDR3aa: CSAERGGVQETQYF
d_gene: NA
j_gene: TRBJ2-5
len: 14
abundance: NA
v_gene: TRBV20-1

CDR3nt: TGTGCCAGTAGTGACACAGGGGGAAGCTTGAGTCAGCCCCAGCATTTT
CDR3aa: CASSDTGGSLSQPQHF
d_gene: TRBD1
j_gene: TRBJ1-5
len: 16
abundance: NA
v_gene: TRBV19

CDR3nt: TGTGCCAGCAGTTATGGGACAGGCGGCTATAGCAATCAGCCCCAGCATTTT
CDR3aa: CASSYGTGGYSNQPQHF
d_gene: TRBD1
j_gene: TRBJ1-5
len: 17
abundance: few
v_gene: TRBV6-2/TRBV6-3

CDR3nt: TGTGCCAGCAGTCCCTTCCGGACTAGCTCCTACGAGCAGTACTTC
CDR3aa: CASSPFRTSSYEQYF
d_gene: TRBD2
j_gene: TRBJ2-7
len: 15
abundance: NA
v_gene: TRBV27

CDR3nt: TGTGCCAGCAGCCGAGAGGGGGGGAATGGTCAGCCCCAGCATTTT
CDR3aa: CASSREGGNGQPQHF
d_gene: NA
j_gene: TRBJ1-5
len: 15
abundance: NA
v_gene: TRBV7-2

CDR3nt: TGTGCCAGTAGTCTGGGCAGGAGGCTCGGAGAGACCCAGTACTTC
CDR3aa: CASSLGRRLGETQYF
d_gene: NA
j_gene: TRBJ2-5
len: 15
abundance: NA
v_gene: TRBV19

CDR3nt: TGTGCCAGCAGCGCGAATTCAGGGGGCTACGAGCAGTACTTC
CDR3aa: CASSANSGGYEQYF
d_gene: TRBD1
j_gene: TRBJ2-7
len: 14
abundance: NA
v_gene: TRBV6-1

CDR3nt: TGTGCCAGCAGTGTTAGGGAAACTCTCACTGAAGCTTTCTTT
CDR3aa: CASSVRETLTEAFF
d_gene: NA
j_gene: TRBJ1-1
len: 14
abundance: NA
v_gene: TRBV2

CDR3nt: TGTGCCAGCAGCTTAGAATCGAGAAACTATGGCTACACCTTC
CDR3aa: CASSLESRNYGYTF
d_gene: NA
j_gene: TRBJ1-2
len: 14
abundance: few
v_gene: TRBV7-8

CDR3nt: TGTGCCAGCACCCCGAAGGGGGCAGGCGGGATCTACACCTTC
CDR3aa: CASTPKGAGGIYTF
d_gene: TRBD1
j_gene: TRBJ1-2
len: 14
abundance: NA
v_gene: TRBV2

CDR3nt: TGTGCCAGCAGCTTAGATGGAGCGGGAGGGCCCCGGGAGACCCAGTACTTC
CDR3aa: CASSLDGAGGPRETQYF
d_gene: TRBD2
j_gene: TRBJ2-5
len: 17
abundance: few
v_gene: TRBV7-8

CDR3nt: TGTGCCAGCAGCCCTGCCTGGGGGTCTGGAAACACCATATATTTT
CDR3aa: CASSPAWGSGNTIYF
d_gene: NA
j_gene: TRBJ1-3
len: 15
abundance: NA
v_gene: TRBV7-2

CDR3nt: TGCAGAACGCCCAATGAGCAGTTCTTC
CDR3aa: CRTPNEQFF
d_gene: NA
j_gene: TRBJ2-1
len: 9
abundance: NA
v_gene: TRBV20-1

CDR3nt: TGTGCCAGCAGCTTAACGGGACAGGGGTCCACTGAAGCTTTCTTT
CDR3aa: CASSLTGQGSTEAFF
d_gene: TRBD1
j_gene: TRBJ1-1
len: 15
abundance: NA
v_gene: TRBV2

CDR3nt: TGTGCCTGGAGCCAACGACTGAACACTGAAGCTTTCTTT
CDR3aa: CAWSQRLNTEAFF
d_gene: NA
j_gene: TRBJ1-1
len: 13
abundance: NA
v_gene: TRBV30

CDR3nt: TGTGCCAGCAGCTTAAGCCCCCTTGGGGGGCTGAACACTGAAGCTTTCTTT
CDR3aa: CASSLSPLGGLNTEAFF
d_gene: NA
j_gene: TRBJ1-1
len: 17
abundance: few
v_gene: TRBV7-3

CDR3nt: TGTGCCAGCAGCTTACTCCAGGGCGGAAAACTGTTTTTT
CDR3aa: CASSLLQGGKLFF
d_gene: NA
j_gene: TRBJ1-4
len: 13
abundance: NA
v_gene: TRBV7-9

CDR3nt: TGTGCCAGTAGTAAGGGGGCCCGGAACACTGAAGCTTTCTTT
CDR3aa: CASSKGARNTEAFF
d_gene: TRBD1
j_gene: TRBJ1-1
len: 14
abundance: NA
v_gene: TRBV19

CDR3nt: TGTGCCAGCAGCCCCGACAGGGGGCGATACACTGAAGCTTTCTTT
CDR3aa: CASSPDRGRYTEAFF
d_gene: TRBD1
j_gene: TRBJ1-1
len: 15
abundance: few
v_gene: TRBV7-2

CDR3nt: TGTGCCACCAGCAGAGCACGAGGGGGCACAGATACGCAGTATTTT
CDR3aa: CATSRARGGTDTQYF
d_gene: NA
j_gene: TRBJ2-3
len: 15
abundance: few
v_gene: TRBV15

CDR3nt: TGCAGTCCCAATAGCGGGGGGGCGGCCACAGATACGCAGTATTTT
CDR3aa: CSPNSGGAATDTQYF
d_gene: TRBD2
j_gene: TRBJ2-3
len: 15
abundance: NA
v_gene: TRBV20-1

CDR3nt: TGTGCCAGCAGCTTACAGGCCGGTCAGCCCCAGCATTTT
CDR3aa: CASSLQAGQPQHF
d_gene: NA
j_gene: TRBJ1-5
len: 13
abundance: NA
v_gene: TRBV6-4

CDR3nt: TGCGCCAGCAGCCGTAGGACCCTGACCGAGGGGAATCAGCCCCAGCATTTT
CDR3aa: CASSRRTLTEGNQPQHF
d_gene: NA
j_gene: TRBJ1-5
len: 17
abundance: NA
v_gene: TRBV4-1

CDR3nt: TGCGCCAGCAGCCTAGATAGCGGGATGGCCGGGGAGCTGTTTTTT
CDR3aa: CASSLDSGMAGELFF
d_gene: TRBD2
j_gene: TRBJ2-2
len: 15
abundance: NA
v_gene: TRBV4-3

CDR3nt: TGTGCCAGCAGCTTAGAAGGCAGAACCGGGGAGCTGTTTTTT
CDR3aa: CASSLEGRTGELFF
d_gene: NA
j_gene: TRBJ2-2
len: 14
abundance: NA
v_gene: TRBV7-9

CDR3nt: TGTGCCAGTAGTATAGGGACAGGGATCACTGAAGCTTTCTTT
CDR3aa: CASSIGTGITEAFF
d_gene: TRBD1
j_gene: TRBJ1-1
len: 14
abundance: NA
v_gene: TRBV19